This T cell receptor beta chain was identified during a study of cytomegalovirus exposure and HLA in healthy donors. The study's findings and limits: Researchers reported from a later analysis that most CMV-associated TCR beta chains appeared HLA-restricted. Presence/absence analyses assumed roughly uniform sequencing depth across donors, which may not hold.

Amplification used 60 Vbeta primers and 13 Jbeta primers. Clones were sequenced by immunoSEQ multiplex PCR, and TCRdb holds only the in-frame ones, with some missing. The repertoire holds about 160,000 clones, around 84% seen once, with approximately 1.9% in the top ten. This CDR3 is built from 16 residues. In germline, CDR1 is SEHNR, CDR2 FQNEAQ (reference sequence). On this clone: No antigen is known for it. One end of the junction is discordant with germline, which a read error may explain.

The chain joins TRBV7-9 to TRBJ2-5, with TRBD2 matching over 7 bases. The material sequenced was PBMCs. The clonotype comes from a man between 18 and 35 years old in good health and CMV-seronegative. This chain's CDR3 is CSSSLGRDYPLETQYF. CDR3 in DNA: TGTTCCAGCAGCTTAGGTCGGGACTACCCTCTGGAGACCCAGTACTTC. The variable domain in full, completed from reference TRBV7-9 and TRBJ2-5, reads DTGVSQNPRHKITKRGQNVTFRCDPISEHNRLYWYRQTLGQGPEFLTYFQNEAQLEKSRLLSDRFSAERPKGSFSTLEIQRTEQGDSAMYLCSSSLGRDYPLETQYFGPGTRLLVL.